These 10 T cell receptor beta chains share one sample of origin, sequenced in a study of cytomegalovirus exposure and HLA in healthy donors. PCR employed 60 Vbeta and 13 Jbeta primers. Repertoires were generated with immunoSEQ multiplex PCR, while TCRdb's copy carries only in-frame clones and drops some. There are 97,000 or so clones in the sample; 81% occur only once, and approximately 1.5% lies in the top ten. The sample comprised PBMCs. The receptors derive from a man aged 40-49 years in good health and CMV-seronegative.

The V call is TRBV4-1, the J call TRBJ2-1, with D possibly TRBD2 on 5 matching bases. The CDR3 spans 13 residues. V gave up 0 bases and J gave up 13 bases, with 13 bases separating them. Germline V gives CDR1 MGHRA, CDR2 YSYEKL. This CDR3 is CASSQDRGLAQFF. The CDR3 DNA follows: TGCGCCAGCAGCCAAGATCGCGGACTGGCTCAGTTCTTC.

This clone was detected once. The chain links TRBV25-1 to TRBJ1-1; 8 nucleotides align to TRBD1. The V gene end was trimmed by 7 bases and the J gene end by 7 bases; junction bases not matched to a gene: 11. The germline V gene encodes CDR1 MGHDK and CDR2 SYGVNS. This CDR3 comprises 14 residues. The CDR3 sequence is CASMSGQGANEAFF. The CDR3 nucleotides are TGTGCCAGCATGTCGGGGCAGGGGGCCAATGAAGCTTTCTTT.

The rearrangement uses TRBV4-3 and TRBJ2-7, with 9 bases aligning to TRBD1. J gave up 3 bases and V 5 bases, and 8 bases lay outside the gene matches. CDR1 and CDR2 from the germline V gene are LGHNA and YSLEER. The CDR3 is made up of 15 amino acids. The CDR3 is CASSYRGQGFYEQYF. The CDR3 DNA follows: TGCGCCAGCAGCTACCGGGGACAGGGATTCTACGAGCAGTACTTC.

The DNA for the CDR3 is TGTGCCAGCAGCCAAGATCCCATAGAGACCCAGTACTTC. Translated: CASSQDPIETQYF. This chain links TRBV4-2 with TRBJ2-5; D gene unclear. Per germline, CDR1 LGHNA and CDR2 YNFKEQ. This CDR3 region has 13 residues. V lost 0 bases and J 4 bases, leaving 6 bases between the germline ends.

The sample holds a few counts of this clone. The chain couples TRBV19 to TRBJ1-5; D not certain. This CDR3 has 13 residues. Germline-derived CDR1 and CDR2 are LNHDA and SQIVND (reference sequence). V shed 7 bases and J shed 2 bases, with 9 bases lying between them. CDR3 sequence (DNA): TGTGCCAGTACACTGAATGGCAATCAGCCCCAGCATTTT. This translates into CASTLNGNQPQHF. The full variable domain, with the rest looked up from reference TRBV19 and TRBJ1-5, is DGGITQSPKYLFRKEGQNVTLSCEQNLNHDAMYWYRQDPGQGLRLIYYSQIVNDFQKGDIAEGYSVSREKKESFPLTVTSAQKNPTAFYLCASTLNGNQPQHFGDGTRLSIL.

Regarding this clone: Other DNA sequences in the sample encode the same CDR3. The chain recombines TRBV12-5 with TRBJ1-1, with TRBD1 matching 8 bases. The CDR3 runs to 16 residues. V was pared by 4 bases and J by 2 bases, with 9 bases of the junction left unmatched. Per the germline V gene, CDR1 is LGHNT and CDR2 is FRNRAP. The CDR3 DNA reads TGTGCTAGTGGTTCGCGACCGGGACAGGATAACACTGAAGCTTTCTTT. Its protein is CASGSRPGQDNTEAFF.

This chain links TRBV28 with TRBJ1-2, with D perhaps TRBD1 (5 bases). With 3 bases removed from V and 8 bases from J, the gap between germline ends came to 19 bases. Germline V CDR1 and CDR2: MDHEN, SYDVKM. The CDR3 runs to 15 residues. CDR3 loop: CASSFRGTNKSGYTF. CDR3 bases: TGTGCCAGCAGTTTCCGCGGGACGAATAAAAGCGGCTACACCTTC.

J is TRBJ2-1 and V is TRBV11-2; 14 nucleotides align to TRBD2. This CDR3 has 17 residues. V trimming: 5 bases; J trimming: 4 bases; junction bases outside the gene matches: 7. The germline CDR1 and CDR2 sequences are SGHAT and FQNNGV. CDR3 residues: CASSIGTSGGQYNEQFF. CDR3 in DNA: TGTGCCAGCAGCATCGGGACTAGCGGGGGCCAATACAATGAGCAGTTCTTC.

This rearrangement joins TRBV7-8 to TRBJ2-3; 11 nucleotides line up with TRBD2. CDR3 length: 19 amino acids. Germline V gene lookup returns CDR1 SGHVS and CDR2 FQNEAQ. The junction had 13 bases not matched to a gene; V was cut back by 5 bases and J by 0 bases. The CDR3 loop reads CASSLLPTSGAPSTDTQYF. In DNA form, the CDR3 reads TGTGCCAGCAGCCTCCTTCCGACTAGCGGGGCCCCGAGCACAGATACGCAGTATTTT.

V gene TRBV28 combines with J gene TRBJ1-1, with TRBD1 matching over 8 bases. CDR3 size: 16 residues. V shed 0 bases, J shed 2 bases, and the junction held 5 bases outside the gene matches. Germline CDR1 reads MDHEN; CDR2 reads SYDVKM. CDR3 region: CASSLWGQVGNTEAFF. CDR3 nucleotides: TGTGCCAGCAGTTTATGGGGACAGGTAGGAAACACTGAAGCTTTCTTT.